This TCR beta chain was sequenced during a study of spatial heterogeneity in lung cancer. Findings and limits, study-wide: Expanded tumor TCRs that were ubiquitous appeared in blood more at resection than follow-up.

This clonotype was observed at least ten times. Its antigen is unknown. TCRdb analysed the 5' RACE reads with MiXCR anew, one entry per CDR3 protein. The sample records some 120,000 distinct CDR3 sequences, about 12% being singletons. Time point in this sample: blood at routine non-recurrence follow-up after resection. No cells were sorted before sequencing. The whole RNA sequenced was extracted from tumor, nontumor lung or frozen PBMC. Germline V gene data show CDR1 as MNHEY and CDR2 as SVGAGI. V lost 7 bases and J 8 bases, leaving 18 bases between the germline ends. The CDR3 is 14 amino acids. The source was PBMCs, collected at follow-up. The V call is TRBV6-5, the J call TRBJ2-1, with D tentatively TRBD1 or TRBD2 (5 bases each). The TCR originated in a male donor with early-stage non-small cell lung cancer. The CDR3 loop reads CASKTGTRMHEQFF. The CDR3 DNA sequence: TGTGCCAGCAAAACCGGGACGAGAATGCATGAGCAGTTCTTC.